This T cell receptor (beta chain) derives from a study of shared clonotypes between healthy human individuals. CD45RO-negative cells were positively selected for CCR7, leaving out terminally differentiated effector memory CD45RA+ cells. Libraries were prepared by immunoSEQ multiplex PCR; TCRdb keeps only in-frame clonotypes and omits some of them. The top ten clones hold 0.085% to 0.11% of a sample with approximately 650,000 clones, nearly 97% of them seen once. V was pared by 3 bases and J by 2 bases, with 13 bases between. Germline CDR1 reads SEHNR; CDR2 reads FQNEAQ (reference sequence). The CDR3 contains 16 residues.

This chain connects TRBV7-9 to TRBJ1-4, with D possibly TRBD1 on 6 matching bases. The TCR was taken from a woman aged 25-40 years in good health. The sequencing sample was made of naive CD8+ T cells sorted from blood. DNA of the CDR3: TGTGCCAGCAGCTTTGTGACGCAGGGGACTAATGAAAAACTGTTTTTT. This gives the protein CASSFVTQGTNEKLFF.